A single sample gave rise to the 26 T cell receptor beta chains below, sequenced in a study of beta chain features in type 1 diabetes. Findings and limits, study-wide: Type 1 diabetes patients had TCRB CDR3s that were shorter (moderately but significantly so) in all four CD4+ subsets.

The entirety of the isolated RNA underwent reverse transcription, so expressed TCRB transcripts were sequenced. This table comes from immunoSEQ multiplex PCR, and its TCRdb copy is limited to in-frame clones, with some not included. The sample shows 640,000 or so clones, roughly an eighth of them seen only once. These receptors lack a known antigen. Specimen: naive CD4+ T cells from blood. The receptors were sampled from a man aged 18-30 years with type 1 diabetes.

The genes are TRBV5-4 and TRBJ2-1; D is tentatively TRBD1 or TRBD2 (8 bases each). The CDR3 is 20 amino acids. With 6 bases removed from V and 12 bases from J, the gap between germline ends came to 40 bases. The V gene's germline CDR1 is SGHNT and CDR2 YYREEE (reference sequence). For the CDR3, the DNA is TGTGCCAGCACCGAAGCTGGTGCCGGGACAGGTAGAATCACGGGACTAGTGCAGTTCTTC. Amino acids: CASTEAGAGTGRITGLVQFF.

The chain combines TRBV6-1 with TRBJ2-5; D uncertain. This CDR3 contains 15 residues. Trimming removed 4 bases from V and 5 bases from J, with 17 bases in between. Germline V CDR1 and CDR2: MNHNS, SASEGT. The CDR3 is CASSGLTQYRETQYF. CDR3 nucleotide sequence: TGTGCCAGCAGTGGGTTGACACAGTACCGGGAGACCCAGTACTTC.

This clone has a handful of counts. The chain combines TRBV5-1 with TRBJ1-5; 8 positions match TRBD1. This CDR3 is built from 15 residues. The trim removed 2 bases at V and 2 bases at J, leaving 3 bases unmatched. The germline gives CDR1 SGHRS, CDR2 YFSETQ. The CDR3 protein is CASSFTGGGNQPQHF. CDR3 coding DNA: TGCGCCAGCAGCTTTACAGGGGGTGGCAATCAGCCCCAGCATTTT.

The chain uses TRBV13 and TRBJ2-2; 7 bases agree with TRBD1. The CDR3 consists of 13 residues. Germline trimming cut 2 bases from V and 6 bases from J; bases unmatched to any gene: 0. The germline V gene encodes CDR1 PRHDT and CDR2 FYEKMQ (reference sequence). The CDR3 spells CASSLQGAGELFF. The CDR3 DNA sequence: TGTGCCAGCAGCTTACAGGGGGCCGGGGAGCTGTTTTTT.

This sequence joins TRBV5-4 and TRBJ2-3; a weak D match, TRBD1 (6 bases). V dropped 3 bases and J dropped 2 bases, with 10 bases sitting between them. The CDR3 runs to 14 residues. Looked up from germline, CDR1 is SGHNT and CDR2 is YYREEE (reference sequence). CDR3: CASSSRDTTDTQYF. The CDR3, as DNA: TGTGCCAGCAGCTCCCGGGACACCACAGATACGCAGTATTTT.

This clone showed up just a few times. This chain's CDR3 is CASSVEGLGYNEQFF. DNA of the CDR3: TGTGCCAGCAGCGTAGAGGGACTAGGATACAATGAGCAGTTCTTC. The chain links TRBV9 to TRBJ2-1; 8 bases fit TRBD2. From germline, CDR1 is SGDLS and CDR2 YYNGEE. The CDR3 spans 15 residues. V lost 0 bases to trimming and J lost 4 bases; unmatched junction nucleotides: 3.

This clone has more than one count but fewer than ten. The rearrangement uses TRBV2 and TRBJ2-7, with no clear D. The germline V gene has CDR1 SNHLY and CDR2 FYNNEI. V was trimmed by 8 bases and J by 3 bases, leaving 17 bases between them. The CDR3 is made up of 14 amino acids. The CDR3 reads CASDMGILYYEQYF. The CDR3 DNA is TGTGCCAGCGATATGGGAATTCTGTACTACGAGCAGTACTTC.

This clone was seen a handful of times. The chain uses TRBV30 and TRBJ1-6; 9 bases map to TRBD1. The CDR3 contains 14 residues. Germline lookup yields CDR1 GTSNPN and CDR2 SVGIG (reference sequence). Trimming took 4 bases from V and 6 from J; bases not matched to a gene: 4. CDR3 sequence (DNA): TGTGCCTGGACCGGGACAGGGACTAATTCACCCCTCCACTTT. Translation gives CAWTGTGTNSPLHF.

The gene calls are TRBV28 and TRBJ2-1, with 7 bases fitting TRBD2. This CDR3 has 13 amino acids. J was trimmed by 1 base and V by 10 bases; bases with no gene match: 4. Looked up from germline, CDR1 is MDHEN and CDR2 is SYDVKM. The CDR3 loop reads CATGEGSYNEQFF. The CDR3 DNA reads as TGTGCCACTGGGGAGGGTTCCTACAATGAGCAGTTCTTC.

This chain connects TRBV15 to TRBJ1-5; D is undetermined. This CDR3 contains 19 residues. Germline values: CDR1 LNHNV, CDR2 YYDKDF (reference sequence). The V end lost 0 bases, the J end lost 2 bases, and 20 bases lay between the germline ends. The CDR3 DNA is TGTGCCACCAGCAGAGATTCCGCGAGTGGCTTACGGGGCAATCAGCCCCAGCATTTT. Translation: CATSRDSASGLRGNQPQHF.

The CDR3 DNA follows: TGTGCCAGCAGTGAAGGTTGGGAAAGAAGCTATGGCTACACCTTC. This gives the protein CASSEGWERSYGYTF. The genes are TRBV2 and TRBJ1-2; D not resolved. The CDR3 spans 15 residues. Germline V gene data show CDR1 as SNHLY and CDR2 as FYNNEI. V shed 1 base and J shed 4 bases, with 13 bases lying between them.

This clone was observed a few times. This rearrangement joins TRBV29-1 to TRBJ2-3, with 13 positions matching TRBD2. CDR1 is SQVTM and CDR2 is ANQGSEA in the germline V gene. With 7 bases clipped from V and 11 bases from J, the junction kept 9 bases outside the gene matches. The CDR3 sequence is 13 residues long. CDR3 DNA: TGCAGCGAACGGACTAGCGGGGGACAGGAGCAGTATTTT. It encodes CSERTSGGQEQYF.

On this clone itself: The sample carries other DNA sequences with the same CDR3. The chain carries TRBV29-1 and TRBJ1-2, with TRBD1 as a possible D gene (5 bases). Germline-derived CDR1 and CDR2 are SQVTM and ANQGSEA. The CDR3 extends over 10 amino acids. V lost 4 bases and J lost 8, with 8 bases in between. CDR3 DNA: TGCAGCGTTGGTCAGGGCGGCTACACCTTC. It codes for CSVGQGGYTF.

This chain connects TRBV7-2 to TRBJ2-3; D could derive from TRBD1 or TRBD2 (5 bases each). CDR1 SGHTA and CDR2 FQGNSA come from the germline V gene. Trimming pared 1 base from V and 11 bases from J, leaving 19 bases between. The CDR3 spans 15 residues. The CDR3 protein is CASSLGGNLLVRQYF. CDR3 sequence (DNA): TGTGCCAGCAGCTTAGGGGGGAATCTTTTGGTTAGGCAGTATTTT.

This clone was counted a few times. The J gene is TRBJ2-6, the V gene TRBV7-2; D gene ambiguous. The CDR3 length is 14 residues. Trimming stripped 5 bases from V and 2 bases from J, with 7 bases between. Germline lookup yields CDR1 SGHTA and CDR2 FQGNSA. The CDR3 sequence: CASSPSAGANVLTF. For the CDR3, the DNA is TGTGCCAGCAGCCCTTCAGCTGGGGCCAACGTCCTGACTTTC.

This clone was counted only a few times. The rearrangement joins TRBV5-1 to TRBJ2-1; TRBD2 matches at 7 bases. The trim removed 1 base at V and 6 bases at J, leaving 10 bases unmatched. The germline gives CDR1 SGHRS, CDR2 YFSETQ. There are 16 residues in the CDR3. CDR3 in DNA: TGCGCCAGCAGCTTGCCTAGCGGCGCAACTTTCAATGAGCAGTTCTTC. Its translation is CASSLPSGATFNEQFF.

The gene calls are TRBV2 and TRBJ1-1; TRBD1 matches 9 bases. The CDR3 runs to 15 residues. CDR1 is SNHLY, CDR2 FYNNEI, per germline. V was clipped by 11 bases and J by 0 bases; unmatched bases: 10. The DNA for the CDR3 is TGTGCCTCAGCGACCGGGACAGGGTTGAACACTGAAGCTTTCTTT. This translates into CASATGTGLNTEAFF.

The chain links TRBV28 to TRBJ2-3; D is perhaps TRBD1 or TRBD2 (5 bases each). Germline loops: CDR1 MDHEN, CDR2 SYDVKM. CDR3 length equals 14 residues. The V gene lost 6 bases and the J gene lost 8 bases, with 18 bases spanning the gap. DNA for the CDR3: TGTGCCAGCAGGCTTCTAGGGACCTCCAGTACGCAGTATTTT. This sequence encodes CASRLLGTSSTQYF. Together with reference TRBV28 and TRBJ2-3, the CDR3 gives the full variable domain: DVKVTQSSRYLVKRTGEKVFLECVQDMDHENMFWYRQDPGLGLRLIYFSYDVKMKEKGDIPEGYSVSREKKERFSLILESASTNQTSMYLCASRLLGTSSTQYFGPGTRLTVL.

This clone has a handful of counts. The chain has TRBV30 and TRBJ1-5; no clear D gene. The CDR3 length is 12 residues. CDR1 is GTSNPN, CDR2 SVGIG, per germline (reference sequence). With 1 base removed from V and 6 bases from J, the gap between germline ends came to 7 bases. CDR3 amino acids: CAWSGQGQPQHF. In DNA form, the CDR3 reads TGTGCCTGGAGTGGTCAAGGTCAGCCCCAGCATTTT.

This clone appeared a few times. V usage is TRBV7-9 and J usage is TRBJ2-1; TRBD2 matches at 9 bases. CDR3 length equals 13 residues. Germline V gene sequence: CDR1 SEHNR, CDR2 FQNEAQ (reference sequence). Germline trimming cut 3 bases from V and 10 bases from J; bases unmatched to any gene: 4. The CDR3 DNA reads as TGTGCCAGCAGCTTCAGACTAGCGGAGGAGCAGTTCTTC. Its protein is CASSFRLAEEQFF.

In its sample, this clone was seen a few times. The CDR3 DNA follows: TGTGCCACCTTAGACTATGGCTACACCTTC. Residues: CATLDYGYTF. V and J are TRBV6-5 and TRBJ1-2; no definite D call. The V gene's germline CDR1 is MNHEY and CDR2 SVGAGI. This CDR3 is 10 amino acids long. The V end lost 10 bases, the J end lost 3 bases, and 6 bases lay between the germline ends.

This chain links TRBV7-6 with TRBJ1-1, with D perhaps TRBD1 (5 bases). Germline V gene sequence: CDR1 SGHVS, CDR2 FNYEAQ. Trimming left V 1 base short and J 3 bases short, with 9 bases between. CDR3 length: 14 amino acids. The CDR3 nucleotides read TGTGCCAGCAGCTTAGAAGGGACTTACACTGAAGCTTTCTTT. Encoded protein: CASSLEGTYTEAFF.

The rearrangement joins TRBV30 to TRBJ2-7; TRBD2 matches 7 bases. The CDR3 length is 17 residues. V was clipped by 1 base and J by 0 bases; unmatched bases: 12. Per the germline V gene, CDR1 is GTSNPN and CDR2 is SVGIG (reference sequence). The CDR3 region has the DNA TGTGCCTGGAGTGGTTTCGCGGGCGGGGGATTCTCCTACGAGCAGTACTTC. Translation: CAWSGFAGGGFSYEQYF.

CDR3 protein: CASSHPSSGRAWGYDEQFF. In nucleotides, the CDR3 is TGCGCCAGCAGCCATCCCTCTAGCGGGAGGGCCTGGGGATACGATGAGCAGTTCTTC. This chain connects TRBV4-1 to TRBJ2-1; 12 nucleotides align to TRBD2. The CDR3 spans 19 residues. Trimming took 3 bases from V and 8 from J; bases not matched to a gene: 17. Germline V gene sequence: CDR1 MGHRA, CDR2 YSYEKL.

J is TRBJ1-2 and V is TRBV30, with D uncertain. V was shortened by 4 bases and J by 7 bases, with 13 bases between the two germline ends. The germline V gene has CDR1 GTSNPN and CDR2 SVGIG (reference sequence). The CDR3 extends over 12 amino acids. The DNA of the CDR3 is TGTGCCTGGAATCCGGGCTCTTCTGGCTACACCTTC. It yields the protein CAWNPGSSGYTF.

This clone was seen a handful of times. This chain connects TRBV11-2 to TRBJ2-1; TRBD2 aligns across 10 bases. Germline loops: CDR1 SGHAT, CDR2 FQNNGV. The CDR3 loop spans 15 amino acids. The junction had 8 bases not matched to a gene; V was cut back by 4 bases and J by 8 bases. CDR3 amino acids: CASSSSGGASYEQFF. As DNA, the CDR3 is TGTGCCAGCAGCTCGAGCGGGGGGGCGTCATATGAGCAGTTCTTC.